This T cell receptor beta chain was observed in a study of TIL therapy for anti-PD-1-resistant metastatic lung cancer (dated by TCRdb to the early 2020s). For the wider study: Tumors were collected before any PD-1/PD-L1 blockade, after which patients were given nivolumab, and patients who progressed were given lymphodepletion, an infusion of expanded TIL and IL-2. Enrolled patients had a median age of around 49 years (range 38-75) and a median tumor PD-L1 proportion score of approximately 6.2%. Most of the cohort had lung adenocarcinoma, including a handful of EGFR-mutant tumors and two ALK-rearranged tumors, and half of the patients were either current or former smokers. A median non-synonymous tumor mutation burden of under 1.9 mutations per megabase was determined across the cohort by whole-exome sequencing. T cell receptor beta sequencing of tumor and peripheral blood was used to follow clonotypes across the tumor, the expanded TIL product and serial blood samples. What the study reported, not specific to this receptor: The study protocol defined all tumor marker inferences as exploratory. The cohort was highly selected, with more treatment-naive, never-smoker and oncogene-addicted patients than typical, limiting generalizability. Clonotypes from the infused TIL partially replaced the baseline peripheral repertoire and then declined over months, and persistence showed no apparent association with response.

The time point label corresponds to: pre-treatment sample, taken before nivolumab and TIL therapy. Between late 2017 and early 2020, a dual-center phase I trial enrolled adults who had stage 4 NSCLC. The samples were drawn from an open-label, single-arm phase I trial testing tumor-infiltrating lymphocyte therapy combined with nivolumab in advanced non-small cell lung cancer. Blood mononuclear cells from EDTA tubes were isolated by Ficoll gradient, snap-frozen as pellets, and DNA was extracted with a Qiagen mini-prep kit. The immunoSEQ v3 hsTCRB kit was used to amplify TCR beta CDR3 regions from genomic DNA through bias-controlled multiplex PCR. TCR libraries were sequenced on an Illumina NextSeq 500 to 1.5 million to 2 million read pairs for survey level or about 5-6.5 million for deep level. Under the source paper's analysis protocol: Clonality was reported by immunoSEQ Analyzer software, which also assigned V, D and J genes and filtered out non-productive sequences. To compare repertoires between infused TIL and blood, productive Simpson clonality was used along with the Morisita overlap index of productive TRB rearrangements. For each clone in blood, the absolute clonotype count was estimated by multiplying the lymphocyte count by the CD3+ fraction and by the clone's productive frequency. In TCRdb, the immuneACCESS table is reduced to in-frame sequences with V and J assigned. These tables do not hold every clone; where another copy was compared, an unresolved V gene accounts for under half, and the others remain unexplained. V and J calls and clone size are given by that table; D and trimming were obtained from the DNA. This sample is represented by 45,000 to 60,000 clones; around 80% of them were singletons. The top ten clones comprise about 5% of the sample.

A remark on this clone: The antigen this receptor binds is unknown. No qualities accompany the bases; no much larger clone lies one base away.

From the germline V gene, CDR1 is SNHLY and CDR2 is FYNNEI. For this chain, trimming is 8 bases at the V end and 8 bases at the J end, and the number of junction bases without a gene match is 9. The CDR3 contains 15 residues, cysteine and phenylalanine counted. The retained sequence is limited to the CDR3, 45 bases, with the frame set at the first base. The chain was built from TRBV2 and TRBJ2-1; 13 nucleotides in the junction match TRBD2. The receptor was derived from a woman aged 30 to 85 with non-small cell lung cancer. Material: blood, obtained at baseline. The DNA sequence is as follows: TGTGCCAGCGCGAGGACTAGCGGGAGTGCGGATGAGCAGTTCTTC. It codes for CASARTSGSADEQFF.